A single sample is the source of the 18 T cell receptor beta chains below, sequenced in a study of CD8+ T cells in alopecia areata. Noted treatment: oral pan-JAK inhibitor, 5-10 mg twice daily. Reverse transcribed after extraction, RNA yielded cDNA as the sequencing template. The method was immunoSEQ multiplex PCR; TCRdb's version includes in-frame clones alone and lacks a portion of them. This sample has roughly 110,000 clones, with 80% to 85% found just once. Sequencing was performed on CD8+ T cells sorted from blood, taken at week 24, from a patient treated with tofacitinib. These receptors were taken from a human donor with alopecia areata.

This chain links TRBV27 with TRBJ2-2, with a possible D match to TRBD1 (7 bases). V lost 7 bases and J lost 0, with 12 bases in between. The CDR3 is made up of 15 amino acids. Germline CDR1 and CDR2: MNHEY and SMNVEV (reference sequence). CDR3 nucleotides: TGTGCCAGCACCTCAGGGGGGCCGAACACCGGGGAGCTGTTTTTT. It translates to CASTSGGPNTGELFF.

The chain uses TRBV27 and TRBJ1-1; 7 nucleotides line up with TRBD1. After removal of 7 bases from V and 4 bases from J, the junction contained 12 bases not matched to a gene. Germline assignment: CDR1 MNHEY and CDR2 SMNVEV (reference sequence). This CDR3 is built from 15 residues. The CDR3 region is CASNRQGVWSTEAFF. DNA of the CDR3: TGTGCCAGCAACCGGCAGGGGGTTTGGAGCACTGAAGCTTTCTTT.

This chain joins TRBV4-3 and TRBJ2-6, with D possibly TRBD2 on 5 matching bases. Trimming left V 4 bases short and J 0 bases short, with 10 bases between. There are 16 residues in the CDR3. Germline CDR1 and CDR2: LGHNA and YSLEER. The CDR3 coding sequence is TGCGCCAGCAGCCTCTCCGAGGGCTCTGGGGCCAACGTCCTGACTTTC. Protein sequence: CASSLSEGSGANVLTF.

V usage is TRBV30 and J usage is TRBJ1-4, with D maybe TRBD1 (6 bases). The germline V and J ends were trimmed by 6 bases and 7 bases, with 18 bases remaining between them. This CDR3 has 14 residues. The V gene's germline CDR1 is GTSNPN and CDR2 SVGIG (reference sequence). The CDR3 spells CACQLQGDTEKLFF. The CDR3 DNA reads TGTGCCTGCCAACTACAGGGAGACACTGAAAAACTGTTTTTT.

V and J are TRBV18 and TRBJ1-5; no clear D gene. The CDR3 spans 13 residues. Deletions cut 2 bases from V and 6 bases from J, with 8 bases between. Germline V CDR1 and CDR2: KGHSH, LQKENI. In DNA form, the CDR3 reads TGTGCCAGCTCACCAGAAAAAGGTCAGCCCCAGCATTTT. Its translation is CASSPEKGQPQHF.

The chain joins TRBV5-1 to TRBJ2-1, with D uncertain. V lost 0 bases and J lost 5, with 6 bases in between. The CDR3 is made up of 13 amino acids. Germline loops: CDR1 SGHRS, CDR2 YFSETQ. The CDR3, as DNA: TGCGCCAGCAGCTTGGAGGGAAACAATGAGCAGTTCTTC. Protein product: CASSLEGNNEQFF.

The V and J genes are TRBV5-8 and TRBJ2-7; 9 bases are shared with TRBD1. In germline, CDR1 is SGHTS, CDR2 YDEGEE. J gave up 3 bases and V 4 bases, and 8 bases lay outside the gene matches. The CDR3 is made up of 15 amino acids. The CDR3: CASSEPGQGSYEQYF. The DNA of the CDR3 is TGTGCCAGCAGCGAACCGGGACAGGGAAGCTACGAGCAGTACTTC.

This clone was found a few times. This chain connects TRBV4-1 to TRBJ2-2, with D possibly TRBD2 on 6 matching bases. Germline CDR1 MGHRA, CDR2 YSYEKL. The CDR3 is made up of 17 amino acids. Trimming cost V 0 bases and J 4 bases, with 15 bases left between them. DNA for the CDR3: TGCGCCAGCAGCCAAGATAGGAGGGGACGCATCACCGGGGAGCTGTTTTTT. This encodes CASSQDRRGRITGELFF.

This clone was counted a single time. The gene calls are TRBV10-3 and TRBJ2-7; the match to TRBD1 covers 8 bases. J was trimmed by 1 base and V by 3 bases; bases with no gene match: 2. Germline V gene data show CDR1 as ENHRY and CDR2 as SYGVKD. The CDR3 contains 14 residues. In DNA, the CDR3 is TGTGCCATCAGTGACCGGGACAGGTCCTACGAGCAGTACTTC. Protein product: CAISDRDRSYEQYF.

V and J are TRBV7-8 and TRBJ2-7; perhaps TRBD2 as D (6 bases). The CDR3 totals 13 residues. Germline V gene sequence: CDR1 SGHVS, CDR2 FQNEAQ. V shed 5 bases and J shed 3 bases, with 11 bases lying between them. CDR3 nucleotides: TGTGCCAGCAGCCCGGGCGGGGTCTACGAGCAGTACTTC. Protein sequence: CASSPGGVYEQYF.

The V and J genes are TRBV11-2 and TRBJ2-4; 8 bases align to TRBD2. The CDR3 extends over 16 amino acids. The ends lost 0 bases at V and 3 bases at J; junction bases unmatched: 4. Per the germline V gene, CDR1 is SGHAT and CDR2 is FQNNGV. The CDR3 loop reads CASSLDSLAGKNIQYF. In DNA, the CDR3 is TGTGCCAGCAGCTTAGACAGCCTAGCGGGCAAAAACATTCAGTACTTC.

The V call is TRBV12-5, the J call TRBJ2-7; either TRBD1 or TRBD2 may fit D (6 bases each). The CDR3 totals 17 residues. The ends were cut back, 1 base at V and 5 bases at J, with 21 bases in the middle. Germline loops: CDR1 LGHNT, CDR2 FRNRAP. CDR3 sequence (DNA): TGTGCTAGTGGTTTGGGGGACAAGCCCCCCGAGCGGGACGAGCAGTACTTC. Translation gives CASGLGDKPPERDEQYF.

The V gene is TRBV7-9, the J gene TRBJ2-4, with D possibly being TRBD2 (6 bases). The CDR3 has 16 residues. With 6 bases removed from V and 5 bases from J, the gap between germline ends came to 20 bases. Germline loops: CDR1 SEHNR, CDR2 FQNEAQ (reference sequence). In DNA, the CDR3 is TGTGCCAGCAGTTCTAATGAGCCCGGGACTGAAAACATTCAGTACTTC. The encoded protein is CASSSNEPGTENIQYF.

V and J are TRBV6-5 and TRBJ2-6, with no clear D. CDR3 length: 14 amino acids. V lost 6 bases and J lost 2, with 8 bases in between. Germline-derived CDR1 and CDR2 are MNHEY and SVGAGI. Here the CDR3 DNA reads TGTGCCAGCAGCCCTGGGGCTGGGGCCAACGTCCTGACTTTC. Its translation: CASSPGAGANVLTF.

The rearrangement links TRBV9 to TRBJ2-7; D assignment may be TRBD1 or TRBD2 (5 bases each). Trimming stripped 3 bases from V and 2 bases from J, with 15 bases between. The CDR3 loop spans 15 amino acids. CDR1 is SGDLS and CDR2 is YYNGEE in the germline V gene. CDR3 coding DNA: TGTGCCAGCAGCGAGACCTCGGGGCCCACCTACGAGCAGTACTTC. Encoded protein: CASSETSGPTYEQYF.

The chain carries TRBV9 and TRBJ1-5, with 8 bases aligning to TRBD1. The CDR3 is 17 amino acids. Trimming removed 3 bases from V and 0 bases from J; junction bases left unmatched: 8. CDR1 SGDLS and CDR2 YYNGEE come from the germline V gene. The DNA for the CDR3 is TGTGCCAGCAGCGAGGAGGACAGGGCGACTAGCAATCAGCCCCAGCATTTT. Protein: CASSEEDRATSNQPQHF.

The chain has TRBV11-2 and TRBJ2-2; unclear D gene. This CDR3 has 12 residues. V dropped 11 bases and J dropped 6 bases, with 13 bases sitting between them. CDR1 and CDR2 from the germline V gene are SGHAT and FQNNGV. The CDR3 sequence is CAVDRAPGELFF. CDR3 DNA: TGTGCCGTTGATAGAGCTCCCGGGGAGCTGTTTTTT. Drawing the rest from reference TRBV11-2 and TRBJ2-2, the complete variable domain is EAGVAQSPRYKIIEKRQSVAFWCNPISGHATLYWYQQILGQGPKLLIQFQNNGVVDDSQLPKDRFSAERLKGVDSTLKIQPAKLEDSAVYLCAVDRAPGELFFGEGSRLTVL.

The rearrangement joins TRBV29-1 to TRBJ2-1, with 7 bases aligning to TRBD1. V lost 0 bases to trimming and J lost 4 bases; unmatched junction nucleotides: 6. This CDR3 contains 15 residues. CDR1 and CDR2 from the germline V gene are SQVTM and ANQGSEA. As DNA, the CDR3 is TGCAGCGTTGAAGACGAAGGGGGCTCATACAATGAGCAGTTCTTC. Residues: CSVEDEGGSYNEQFF.